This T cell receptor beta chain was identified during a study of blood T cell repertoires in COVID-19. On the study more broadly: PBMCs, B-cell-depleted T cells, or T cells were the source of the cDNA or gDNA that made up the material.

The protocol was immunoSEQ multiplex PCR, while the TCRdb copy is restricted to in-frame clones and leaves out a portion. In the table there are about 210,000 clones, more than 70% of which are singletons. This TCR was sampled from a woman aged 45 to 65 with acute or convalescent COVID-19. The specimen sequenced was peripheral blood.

The CDR3 DNA reads as TGTGCCAGCAGTTTAAGGCCTAGCGGGATGGGGGAGCAGTTCTTC. This encodes CASSLRPSGMGEQFF. The chain couples TRBV27 to TRBJ2-1, with 9 bases identical to TRBD2. There are 15 residues in the CDR3. Per germline, CDR1 MNHEY and CDR2 SMNVEV (reference sequence). With 2 bases clipped from V and 10 bases from J, the junction kept 9 bases outside the gene matches.